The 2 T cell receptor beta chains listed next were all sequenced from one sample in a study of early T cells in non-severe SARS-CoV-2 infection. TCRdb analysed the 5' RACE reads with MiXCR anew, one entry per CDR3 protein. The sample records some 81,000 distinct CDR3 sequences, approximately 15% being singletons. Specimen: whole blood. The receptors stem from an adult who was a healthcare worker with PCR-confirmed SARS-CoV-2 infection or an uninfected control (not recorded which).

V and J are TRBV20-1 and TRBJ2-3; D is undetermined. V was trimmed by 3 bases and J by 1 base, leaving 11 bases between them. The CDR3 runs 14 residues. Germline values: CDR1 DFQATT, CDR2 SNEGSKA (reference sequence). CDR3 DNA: TGCAGTGCTAGCACTACCGGCCGCACAGATACGCAGTATTTT. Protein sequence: CSASTTGRTDTQYF.

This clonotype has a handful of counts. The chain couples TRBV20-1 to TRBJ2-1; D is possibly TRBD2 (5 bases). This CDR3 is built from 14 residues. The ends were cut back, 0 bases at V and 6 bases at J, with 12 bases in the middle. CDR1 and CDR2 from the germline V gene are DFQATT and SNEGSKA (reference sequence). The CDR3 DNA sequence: TGCAGTGCTAGAGATTGGGAGAGGGTCAATGAGCAGTTCTTC. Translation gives CSARDWERVNEQFF.